One sample yielded the 5 T cell receptor beta chains listed below, sequenced in a study of T cell repertoires in cytomegalovirus infection. The antigens for these receptors are not known. TCRdb reprocessed the reads via MiXCR and lists one record per CDR3 protein. This table holds around 800,000 distinct CDR3 sequences, 30% to 35% found once. Source: cultured CD8+ T cells from PBMCs, taken from culture after CMV antigen stimulation. Receptors originate from a human donor in good health (CMV status not recorded). Some clones in this sample may be carry-over from other donors' samples.

This clonotype was found a few times. This chain links TRBV5-4 with TRBJ2-4; D may correspond to TRBD1 or TRBD2 (6 bases each). The length of the CDR3 is 18 residues. The germline V gene encodes CDR1 SGHNT and CDR2 YYREEE (reference sequence). V gave up 4 bases and J gave up 0 bases, with 20 bases separating them. CDR3 sequence reads: CASSLEGRGALAKNIQYF. CDR3 DNA sequence: TGTGCCAGCAGCCTGGAGGGAAGGGGGGCTCTAGCCAAAAACATTCAGTACTTC. Based on the CDR3 plus reference TRBV5-4 and TRBJ2-4, the full variable domain is ETGVTQSPTHLIKTRGQQVTLRCSSQSGHNTVSWYQQALGQGPQFIFQYYREEENGRGNFPPRFSGLQFPNYSSELNVNALELDDSALYLCASSLEGRGALAKNIQYFGAGTRLSVL.

The rearrangement links TRBV27 to TRBJ1-4, with D hard to call. Germline CDR1 is MNHEY and CDR2 is SMNVEV (reference sequence). The CDR3 has 15 amino acids. Between the trimmed V and J ends, which lost 6 bases and 8 bases, there was a span of 19 bases. The CDR3 region has the DNA TGTGCCAGCAGCCTCCTTAGTCCCCCCGACGAAAAACTGTTTTTT. Protein: CASSLLSPPDEKLFF.

CDR3: CSVLTPGGQGITGELFF. CDR3 sequence (DNA): TGCAGCGTTCTAACTCCCGGGGGTCAGGGGATCACCGGGGAGCTGTTTTTT. J is TRBJ2-2 and V is TRBV29-1, with D possibly being TRBD1 or TRBD2 (6 bases each). The CDR3 is made up of 17 amino acids. V lost 5 bases to trimming and J lost 4 bases, with 23 bases between them. Germline V gives CDR1 SQVTM, CDR2 ANQGSEA.

The chain has TRBV7-9 and TRBJ1-4; TRBD1 is a possible D gene (6 bases). CDR3 length equals 17 residues. Trimming cost V 2 bases and J 7 bases, with 20 bases left between them. Per the germline V gene, CDR1 is SEHNR and CDR2 is FQNEAQ (reference sequence). The CDR3 nucleotides are TGTGCCAGCAGCTTACAACAGGGTAGGGTCGGTATTGAAAAACTGTTTTTT. It is translated as CASSLQQGRVGIEKLFF.

The chain employs TRBV14 and TRBJ1-1; possibly TRBD1 for D (5 bases). Germline CDR1 reads SGHDN; CDR2 reads FVKESK. The CDR3 length is 15 residues. The ends were cut back, 0 bases at V and 0 bases at J, with 8 bases in the middle. The CDR3 spells CASSQDWGVNTEAFF. CDR3 coding DNA: TGTGCCAGCAGCCAAGATTGGGGGGTGAACACTGAAGCTTTCTTT.